A selection of T cell receptor beta chains follows, all from one sample in a study of shared clonotypes between healthy human individuals. Profiled with immunoSEQ multiplex PCR; TCRdb holds only in-frame clones, not every one. Of some 2.4 million clones in the sample, 93% are singletons; the top ten hold more than 0.35%. The source material was naive CD4+ T cells from PBMCs. The origin of the receptors is a man younger than 35 in good health. Some clones in this sample may be carry-over from other donors' samples. The CDR3 runs from the conserved cysteine through the conserved F or W. A D gene is named only where the DNA matches it firmly. Size values are once, few and many counts, or a class for expanded clones, and some rows have none.

J: TRBJ2-7; size: NA; D: TRBD1; V: TRBV4-1; DNA: TGCGCCAGCAGCCAAGATGGTACAGGGGGCTACGAGCAGTACTTC; CDR3: CASSQDGTGGYEQYF
J: TRBJ1-4; size: NA; D: NA; V: TRBV7-2; DNA: TGTGCCAGCAGCTCCCTTTCGGGGGAAAAACTGTTTTTT; CDR3: CASSSLSGEKLFF
J: TRBJ1-4; size: NA; D: NA; V: TRBV19; DNA: TGTGCCAGTATCTCCACCCCCTCGGGGGGTGAAAAACTGTTTTTT; CDR3: CASISTPSGGEKLFF
J: TRBJ1-5; size: few; D: NA; V: TRBV30; DNA: TGTGCCTGGAGTAGCGCCGATCAGCCCCAGCATTTT; CDR3: CAWSSADQPQHF
J: TRBJ1-1; size: NA; D: NA; V: TRBV28; DNA: TGTGCCAGCAGTTTGCGGTTACAGGGCCACACTGAAGCTTTCTTT; CDR3: CASSLRLQGHTEAFF
J: TRBJ1-1; size: NA; D: NA; V: TRBV6-1; DNA: TGTGCCAGCAGTGAAGTTAGGACAGTAAGTACTGAAGCTTTCTTT; CDR3: CASSEVRTVSTEAFF
J: TRBJ1-5; size: once; D: NA; V: TRBV7-2; DNA: TGTGCCAGCAGCTTAGCGGTACAGGGCAATCAGCCCCAGCATTTT; CDR3: CASSLAVQGNQPQHF
J: TRBJ2-5; size: NA; D: TRBD2; V: TRBV7-8; DNA: TGTGCCAGCAGCCGGCGGGGCGGGAGGGCCTATGAGACCCAGTACTTC; CDR3: CASSRRGGRAYETQYF
J: TRBJ2-7; size: NA; D: TRBD1; V: TRBV29-1; DNA: TGCAGCGTTGAAACAGGGGTCCACGAGCAGTACTTC; CDR3: CSVETGVHEQYF
J: TRBJ2-2; size: NA; D: NA; V: TRBV25-1; DNA: TGTGCCAGCGCCCAGCCAGGAGAAACCGGGGAGCTGTTTTTT; CDR3: CASAQPGETGELFF
J: TRBJ2-3; size: NA; D: TRBD1; V: TRBV7-6; DNA: TGTGCCAGCAGTCAAAAACAGGGGGCTGCCCCAGATACGCAGTATTTT; CDR3: CASSQKQGAAPDTQYF
J: TRBJ2-1; size: NA; D: NA; V: TRBV11-2; DNA: TGTGCCAGCAGCCAGTCCCGAAACAATGAGCAGTTCTTC; CDR3: CASSQSRNNEQFF
J: TRBJ2-1; size: once; D: TRBD2; V: TRBV4-2; DNA: TGTGCCAGCAGCCATGCCGGGACTAGCGTTTACAATGAGCAGTTCTTC; CDR3: CASSHAGTSVYNEQFF
J: TRBJ2-3; size: NA; D: NA; V: TRBV11-2; DNA: TGTGCCAGCAGGGTGGAAGGAGATACGCAGTATTTT; CDR3: CASRVEGDTQYF
J: TRBJ1-1; size: few; D: NA; V: TRBV28; DNA: TGTGCCAGCCTCGGAGGGGCGGTCTCCCGTGAAGCTTTCTTT; CDR3: CASLGGAVSREAFF
J: TRBJ2-5; size: NA; D: TRBD1; V: TRBV2; DNA: TGTGCCAGCAACAACAGGGGCCACCAAGAGACCCAGTACTTC; CDR3: CASNNRGHQETQYF
J: TRBJ2-1; size: once; D: TRBD2; V: TRBV5-4; DNA: TGTGCCAGCAGCTTGGTTCCTAGCGGGAGGTTAAATGAGCAGTTCTTC; CDR3: CASSLVPSGRLNEQFF
J: TRBJ2-2; size: NA; D: TRBD1; V: TRBV28; DNA: TGTGCCAGCAGCAGACAGGGGGTGCAGAACACCGGGGAGCTGTTTTTT; CDR3: CASSRQGVQNTGELFF
J: TRBJ2-1; size: few; D: TRBD2; V: TRBV5-1; DNA: TGCGCCAGCAGCCCTGGACTAGCGGGAGGATCCTACAATGAGCAGTTCTTC; CDR3: CASSPGLAGGSYNEQFF
J: TRBJ1-1; size: NA; D: NA; V: TRBV2; DNA: TGTGCCAGCAGTGAAGCGCTTTTAGGGGAAGGCCCTGAAGCTTTCTTT; CDR3: CASSEALLGEGPEAFF
J: TRBJ1-5; size: NA; D: NA; V: TRBV6-4; DNA: TGTGCCAGCAGCTGGGGAAGCAATCAGCCCCAGCATTTT; CDR3: CASSWGSNQPQHF
J: TRBJ2-5; size: NA; D: NA; V: TRBV7-2; DNA: TGTGCCAGCAGCTTAGCATATTTGGGGGGCTCCCAAGAGACCCAGTACTTC; CDR3: CASSLAYLGGSQETQYF
J: TRBJ2-1; size: once; D: NA; V: TRBV5-1; DNA: TGCGCCAGCAGCCCTAGGGGAAACTCCTACAATGAGCAGTTCTTC; CDR3: CASSPRGNSYNEQFF
J: TRBJ2-5; size: NA; D: NA; V: TRBV28; DNA: TGTGCCAGCAGTCCGACCCTCGACAGTCTCAGGGAGACCCAGTACTTC; CDR3: CASSPTLDSLRETQYF